The 5 T cell receptor beta chains below were found in one sample sequenced in a study of T cell responses to AZD1222 COVID-19 vaccine. Produced via immunoSEQ multiplex PCR; TCRdb's table is partial and in-frame only. The sample holds some 100,000 clones, about 86% seen once. Sequences were derived from peripheral blood, sampled 28 days after the second AZD1222 dose. The receptor source for this set is an adult who received the AZD1222 COVID-19 vaccine.

The chain is built from TRBV7-9 and TRBJ1-1; possible D gene TRBD1, 6 bases. Germline V gene sequence: CDR1 SEHNR, CDR2 FQNEAQ (reference sequence). There are 18 residues in the CDR3. With 1 base removed from V and 3 bases from J, the gap between germline ends came to 21 bases. The CDR3 sequence is CASSLGREGEFKDTEAFF. The CDR3 DNA reads as TGTGCCAGCAGCTTAGGTAGGGAGGGGGAATTTAAAGACACTGAAGCTTTCTTT.

The chain links TRBV6-5 to TRBJ1-1; D remains ambiguous. The length of the CDR3 is 13 residues. V lost 6 bases to trimming and J lost 2 bases, with 10 bases between them. Germline CDR1 MNHEY, CDR2 SVGAGI. The CDR3 DNA is TGTGCCAGCAGCCACGGAGCCAACACTGAAGCTTTCTTT. Translated, it gives CASSHGANTEAFF.

The table lists this clone with a few counts. The CDR3 coding sequence is TGTGCCAGCAGCTTCGGGGAGACCGGGGAGCTGTTTTTT. Encoded protein: CASSFGETGELFF. V usage is TRBV7-9 and J usage is TRBJ2-2; D might be TRBD2 (5 bases). Per the germline V gene, CDR1 is SEHNR and CDR2 is FQNEAQ (reference sequence). The CDR3 is 13 amino acids. Trimming removed 3 bases from V and 5 bases from J, with 7 bases in between.

The rearrangement uses TRBV5-1 and TRBJ2-2; TRBD2 aligns across 9 bases. Germline assignment: CDR1 SGHRS and CDR2 YFSETQ. V lost 7 bases and J lost 1; bases outside the gene matches: 5. This CDR3 comprises 15 residues. The DNA of the CDR3 is TGCGCCAGCTCGGCGGGGGGGATGAACACCGGGGAGCTGTTTTTT. Translating it yields CASSAGGMNTGELFF.

The V call is TRBV27, the J call TRBJ2-1, with TRBD2 matching over 11 bases. The CDR3 is made up of 17 amino acids. Per germline, CDR1 MNHEY and CDR2 SMNVEV (reference sequence). Germline trimming cut 5 bases from V and 3 bases from J; bases unmatched to any gene: 9. The CDR3 nucleotides are TGTGCCAGCAGTCCCCGTCAGACTAGCGGGGTCTACAATGAGCAGTTCTTC. Its translation is CASSPRQTSGVYNEQFF.